This T cell receptor (beta chain) was sequenced during a study of response to subunit inactivated influenza vaccine. This clonotype was observed a handful of times. Its matching antigen is unknown. TCRdb passed the RT-PCR reads through MiXCR, listing each CDR3 protein once. Among hundreds of thousands of distinct CDR3 sequences listed, over 11% were seen once. The ends were cut back, 4 bases at V and 9 bases at J, with 14 bases in the middle. This CDR3 has 13 residues. From germline, CDR1 is SGHTA and CDR2 FQGNSA. Study observations and caveats: It was suggested by the authors that few new T cells are recruited by each seasonal influenza vaccination.

The TCR comes from a man aged 45 to 65 who received an inactivated influenza vaccine. The genes are TRBV7-2 and TRBJ2-3; the D gene is possibly TRBD2 (6 bases). The sequences come from PBMCs from blood, collected roughly 15 days before vaccination. CDR3 sequence: CASSYKGGETQYF. For the CDR3, the DNA is TGTGCCAGCAGCTACAAAGGCGGGGAAACGCAGTATTTT.